This T cell receptor (beta chain) derives from a study of T cell repertoires in cytomegalovirus infection. Study summary: Signatures in public TCR beta sequences pointed to both CMV infection and matching HLA type.

TCRdb ran MiXCR on the reads and lists one entry per CDR3 protein. The sample holds 680,000 or so distinct CDR3 sequences; about 33% are singletons and the top ten take 18%. This clonotype was observed many times. Its specificity is not known. General study points: CMV-specific TCR beta clonotypes restricted by HLA-C were the ones dominating the ex vivo response.

The specimen was cultured PBMCs, collected from culture after CMV antigen stimulation. The clonotype originates from a human donor in good health (CMV status not recorded). Some clones in this sample may be carry-over from other donors' samples.

The CDR3 DNA sequence: TGTGCCAGCAGTTACTCCGGGACTAGCGGATACGAGCAGTACTTC. The encoded protein is CASSYSGTSGYEQYF. This sequence joins TRBV6-5 and TRBJ2-7, with TRBD2 matching over 11 bases. The CDR3 spans 15 residues. Trimming took 0 bases from V and 4 from J; bases not matched to a gene: 2. The germline V gene encodes CDR1 MNHEY and CDR2 SVGAGI.